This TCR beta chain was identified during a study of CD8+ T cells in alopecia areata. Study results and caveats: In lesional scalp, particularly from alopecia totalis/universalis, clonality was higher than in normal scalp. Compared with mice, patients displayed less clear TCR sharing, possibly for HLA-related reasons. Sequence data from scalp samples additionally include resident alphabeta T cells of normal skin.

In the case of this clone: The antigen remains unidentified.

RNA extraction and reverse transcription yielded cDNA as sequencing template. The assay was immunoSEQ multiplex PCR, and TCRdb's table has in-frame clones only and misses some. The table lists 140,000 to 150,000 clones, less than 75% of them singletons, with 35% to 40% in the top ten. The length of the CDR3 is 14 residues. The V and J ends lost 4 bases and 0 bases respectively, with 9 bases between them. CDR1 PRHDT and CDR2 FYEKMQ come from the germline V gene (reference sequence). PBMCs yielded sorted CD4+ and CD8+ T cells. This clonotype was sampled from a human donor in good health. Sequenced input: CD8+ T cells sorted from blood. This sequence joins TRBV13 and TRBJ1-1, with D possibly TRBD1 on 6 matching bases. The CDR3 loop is CASSSDSLNTEAFF. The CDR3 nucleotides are TGTGCCAGCAGCTCGGACAGTCTGAACACTGAAGCTTTCTTT.